A selection of T cell receptor beta chains follows, all from one sample in a study of graft-versus-host responses after intestinal transplantation. Assay used: immunoSEQ multiplex PCR; TCRdb lists only in-frame clones, some missing. The sample contains almost 40,000 clones, about 95% of which appear only once. These receptors' antigens are unknown. The source material was unstimulated CD8+ T cells sorted from spleen or lymph node cells, sampled before transplant. The receptors come from a human donor who was the organ donor for an intestinal transplant. CDR3s include the opening cysteine and the closing phenylalanine or tryptophan. The D gene is left open where the match is weak. Size tells how often a clone was seen (once, few, many) or the class of an expanded clone, and some rows leave it out.

j_call clone_size d_call v_call cdr3_nt cdr3_aa
TRBJ2-7 . TRBD1 TRBV6-6 TGCGCCAGCAGTGATCCGGGACAGGGGTCCTACGAGCAGTACTTC CASSDPGQGSYEQYF
TRBJ2-5 . TRBD2 TRBV14 TGTGCCAGCAGCCCGAGGGCGGGGGAGCAGTACTTC CASSPRAGEQYF
TRBJ2-1 . . TRBV7-3 TGTGCCAGCAGCTTAAGGGGGCCCAATGAGCAGTTCTTC CASSLRGPNEQFF
TRBJ1-4 . . TRBV7-9 TGTGCCAGCAGCTTGAGGACTGCGAATAATGAAAAACTGTTTTTT CASSLRTANNEKLFF
TRBJ2-7 . . TRBV28 TGTGCCAGCAGTTTTCGAGGCGAGCAGTACTTC CASSFRGEQYF
TRBJ1-1 . . TRBV4-1 TGCGCCAGCAGCCAAGATCGGGTCAACACTGAAGCTTTCTTT CASSQDRVNTEAFF
TRBJ2-4 . . TRBV5-4 TGTGCCAGCAGCTTGGGAGGGGGTGAAAACATTCAGTACTTC CASSLGGGENIQYF
TRBJ1-2 . . TRBV6-5 TGTGCCAGCAGTCTACTACCAAGGGCCGGCTACACCTTC CASSLLPRAGYTF
TRBJ2-7 . . TRBV19 TGTGCCAGTAGTATAGCAGGGGCAGGCTACGAGCAGTACTTC CASSIAGAGYEQYF
TRBJ2-7 . . TRBV27 TGTGCCAGCAGTTTAGGCAGGACCTACGAGCAGTACTTC CASSLGRTYEQYF
TRBJ1-5 few . TRBV6-1 TGTGCCAGCAGTGGAGACCGTTATCAGCCCCAGCATTTT CASSGDRYQPQHF
TRBJ2-7 once TRBD1 TRBV28 TGTGCCAGCAGTCCCCTGACAGGGTCGTTCTCCTACGAGCAGTACTTC CASSPLTGSFSYEQYF
TRBJ2-3 . TRBD2 TRBV7-8 TGTGCCAGCAGCAGGACTAGCGGGGGGCCGTTCCAAACAGATACGCAGTATTTT CASSRTSGGPFQTDTQYF
TRBJ2-7 . . TRBV5-1 TGCGCCAGCAGTGTTCAGGGGCGTTTCTACGAGCAGTACTTC CASSVQGRFYEQYF
TRBJ2-1 . . TRBV7-9 TGTGCCAGCAGACTAGGTGGGGTCTACAATGAGCAGTTCTTC CASRLGGVYNEQFF
TRBJ2-3 once TRBD2 TRBV4-1 TGCGCCAGCAGCCAAGAGGCTAGCGGGTTGGCAGATACGCAGTATTTT CASSQEASGLADTQYF
TRBJ2-3 . . TRBV30 TGTGCCTGGAGTGACAGGGGGAGGGAGACAGATACGCAGTATTTT CAWSDRGRETDTQYF
TRBJ1-2 . TRBD1 TRBV29-1 TGCAGCGTCGAAACGGGACAGGGGGTATATGGCTACACCTTC CSVETGQGVYGYTF
TRBJ1-1 . . TRBV13 TGTGCCAGCAGCTTAGGCCTAACAGGGAACACTGAAGCTTTCTTT CASSLGLTGNTEAFF
TRBJ2-2 . . TRBV10-3 TGTGCCATCACAATAGGGGGGAACACCGGGGAGCTGTTTTTT CAITIGGNTGELFF
TRBJ2-4 . . TRBV7-9 TGTGCCAGCAGCGGCGCCACAGAAGCCAAAAACATTCAGTACTTC CASSGATEAKNIQYF
TRBJ2-1 . TRBD2 TRBV13 TGTGCCAGCAGCTTAGGTACTAGCGGGGTTGTCGATGAGCAGTTCTTC CASSLGTSGVVDEQFF
TRBJ2-3 . . TRBV13 TGTGCCAGCAGCCCTCCCTGGCAAGATACGCAGTATTTT CASSPPWQDTQYF
TRBJ2-5 . . TRBV13 TGTGCCAGCGGCTCGACGGGAGAGACCCAGTACTTC CASGSTGETQYF
TRBJ1-2 . . TRBV5-6 TGTGCCAGCAGCTTGGCCGAGACCGGGGAGTTTGGCTACACCTTC CASSLAETGEFGYTF
TRBJ1-2 . . TRBV11-2 TGTGCCAGCAGCCCCCTTTACCCTCTATATGGCTACACCTTC CASSPLYPLYGYTF
TRBJ1-1 . . TRBV29-1 TGCAGCGTTGAGCTGGGACGGACTGAAGCTTTCTTT CSVELGRTEAFF
TRBJ2-1 . TRBD2 TRBV6-1 TGTGCCAGCAGTGAATTTGGACTAGCGATAGAGCAGTTCTTC CASSEFGLAIEQFF
TRBJ2-7 . . TRBV7-2 TGTGCCAGCAGCCCGTACCCGCGCGGCGACGAGCAGTACTTC CASSPYPRGDEQYF
TRBJ2-1 . . TRBV7-8 TGTGCCAGCAGCTTAGCAGGGACGTCCTACAATGAGCAGTTCTTC CASSLAGTSYNEQFF
TRBJ2-3 . . TRBV5-6 TGTGCCAGCAGCTTGCTCGCGGGATATTCCACAGATACGCAGTATTTT CASSLLAGYSTDTQYF
TRBJ2-1 . TRBD2 TRBV7-6 TGTGCCAGCAGCTTGGACAGCGGGGGGGCGTATTACAATGAGCAGTTCTTC CASSLDSGGAYYNEQFF
TRBJ2-3 . TRBD2 TRBV5-5 TGTGCCAGCAGCAACCGGGGGGGGTCCACAGATACGCAGTATTTT CASSNRGGSTDTQYF
TRBJ2-7 . TRBD2 TRBV4-3 TGCGCCAGCAGCCAAGAGTGGGGCGGGGGGCTACTGTACGAGCAGTACTTC CASSQEWGGGLLYEQYF
TRBJ1-1 . TRBD1 TRBV11-2 TGTGCCAGCAGCCCCAGGGGGCCCGGAAGCATGAACACTGAAGCTTTCTTT CASSPRGPGSMNTEAFF
TRBJ1-2 . . TRBV29-1 TGCAGCGCCGAGGAGGGTGGAGTCTATGGCTACACCTTC CSAEEGGVYGYTF
TRBJ2-2 . . TRBV7-9 TGTGCCAGCAGCTTATTAATATTCGGGGGCCCACCTACCGGGGAGCTGTTTTTT CASSLLIFGGPPTGELFF
TRBJ2-1 . . TRBV29-1 TGCAGCGTTGACACCGACGGGAGCTCCTACAATGAGCAGTTCTTC CSVDTDGSSYNEQFF
TRBJ2-3 . . TRBV7-9 TGTGCCAGCAGCTGGGCTAGGAAAAGCGCAGATACGCAGTATTTT CASSWARKSADTQYF
TRBJ2-4 once . TRBV6-6 TGTGCCAGCAGTTTACAGGAAAACATTCAGTACTTC CASSLQENIQYF
TRBJ2-1 . . TRBV4-3 TGCGCCAGCAGCCAAGATGCCCAGGAGGGGGGAGATGAGCAGTTCTTC CASSQDAQEGGDEQFF
TRBJ2-2 . TRBD2 TRBV5-1 TGCGCCAGCAGCTTCCCAGCGGGGGCTTACGGTTTGACCGGGGAGCTGTTTTTT CASSFPAGAYGLTGELFF
TRBJ1-5 . . TRBV27 TGTGCCAGCAGCCCGGCCGAAGGGGACAATCAGCCCCAGCATTTT CASSPAEGDNQPQHF
TRBJ2-1 . . TRBV30 TGTGCCTGGAGTGGCCCAGAACAGGTCCCCTTTTACAATGAGCAGTTCTTC CAWSGPEQVPFYNEQFF
TRBJ2-7 . . TRBV5-5 TGTGCCAGCAGCCTGGGACACTCCTACGAGCAGTACTTC CASSLGHSYEQYF
TRBJ2-1 once . TRBV2 TGTGCCAGCAGTGAAGGCCCTGCCATCTCCTACAATGAGCAGTTCTTC CASSEGPAISYNEQFF
TRBJ2-1 . TRBD2 TRBV4-3 TGCGCCAGCAGCCAATTACTAGCGTACAATGAGCAGTTCTTC CASSQLLAYNEQFF
TRBJ1-1 . . TRBV5-4 TGTGCCAGCAGCTTGGATCCGGGGGCATCGGAAGCTTTCTTT CASSLDPGASEAFF
TRBJ2-1 . . TRBV19 TGTGCCAGTAGTATCGGGTCCCATGAGCAGTTCTTC CASSIGSHEQFF
TRBJ2-5 . TRBD1 TRBV19 TGTGCCAGTCGGGACAGACAAGAGACCCAGTACTTC CASRDRQETQYF
TRBJ2-3 . . TRBV7-9 TGTGCCAGCAGCTTAGATCGGGTCAGCACAGATACGCAGTATTTT CASSLDRVSTDTQYF
TRBJ2-7 . . TRBV5-8 TGTGCCAGCAGCTTGCTATACAGCTATTTC CASSLLYSYF
TRBJ1-2 . . TRBV7-2 TGTGCCAGCACTCCGGGGGGACCGCCTTGGGTCTTTCATGGCTACACCTTC CASTPGGPPWVFHGYTF